These T cell receptor beta chains were read from a single sample in a study of beta chain features in type 1 diabetes. The repertoire was sequenced with immunoSEQ multiplex PCR; TCRdb's copy has only in-frame clones and lacks some. The table shows hundreds of thousands of clones, with approximately 10% occurring only once. Sequencing was performed on naive CD4+ T cells from blood. These receptors all stem from a woman between 25 and 40 years old in good health. Both conserved end residues are part of each CDR3. D genes are given only for firm matches. Rows may omit the clone size; those that give it use once, few, many or a size class.

TRBJ1-2,10,few,-,TRBV20-1,TGCAGTGCTAGCAGCTATGGCTACACCTTC,CSASSYGYTF
TRBJ2-3,14,-,-,TRBV29-1,TGCAGCGTTGGGGCAGCCACTTCCACAGATACGCAGTATTTT,CSVGAATSTDTQYF
TRBJ2-1,16,-,TRBD2,TRBV6-5,TGTGCCAGCAGTTCCATGACTAGCGGCGAGGGCAATGAGCAGTTCTTC,CASSSMTSGEGNEQFF
TRBJ2-3,15,-,TRBD1,TRBV9,TGTGCCAGCAGCGCCGGGACAGGGTCGATGGATACGCAGTATTTT,CASSAGTGSMDTQYF
TRBJ2-6,16,-,-,TRBV6-5,TGTGCCAGCAGTTACTCGATCCTATCTGGGGCCAACGTCCTGACTTTC,CASSYSILSGANVLTF
TRBJ2-7,13,-,-,TRBV5-4,TGTGCCAGCAGCTTCGCAGGGAGGAACGAGCAGTACTTC,CASSFAGRNEQYF
TRBJ1-1,10,-,-,TRBV29-1,TGCAGCGGTCTAGACACTGAAGCTTTCTTT,CSGLDTEAFF
TRBJ2-7,13,few,-,TRBV6-6,TGTGCCAGCGGTCTTCCAGGCCCCTTGGAGCAGTACTTC,CASGLPGPLEQYF
TRBJ2-6,15,few,-,TRBV7-3,TGTGCCAGCAGCTTAAGGAGCGCTGGGGCCAACGTCCTGACTTTC,CASSLRSAGANVLTF
TRBJ2-1,13,-,-,TRBV30,TGTGCCTGGAAACAACAGGCCGAAGGTGAGCAGTTCTTC,CAWKQQAEGEQFF
TRBJ2-1,14,few,-,TRBV29-1,TGCAGCGTTGAAGATCTTCGCGGGAACAATGAGCAGTTCTTC,CSVEDLRGNNEQFF
TRBJ2-4,13,many,TRBD1,TRBV30,TGTGCCTGGAGTGTACAGGGGATGGACATTCAGTACTTC,CAWSVQGMDIQYF
TRBJ1-1,12,-,-,TRBV5-1,TGCGCCAGCAGCTTCCCCCGGGTACAAGCTTTCTTT,CASSFPRVQAFF
TRBJ2-7,13,-,TRBD2,TRBV9,TGTGCCAGCAGCGTTGGACTAGCGCGCGAGCAGTACTTC,CASSVGLAREQYF
TRBJ2-5,14,few,-,TRBV25-1,TGTGCCAGCGCAACTCCGGGAACGGGGGAGACCCCATACTTC,CASATPGTGETPYF
TRBJ2-1,16,few,TRBD2,TRBV28,TGTGCCAGCAGTTCGTGGACTAGCGGGAGTTACAATGAGCAGTTCTTC,CASSSWTSGSYNEQFF
TRBJ2-4,13,-,-,TRBV5-1,TGCGCCAGCAGTGCGGGGGCTGGGAACATTCAGTACTTC,CASSAGAGNIQYF
TRBJ2-1,13,few,TRBD2,TRBV7-8,TGTGCCAGCAGGAGGCTAGCGGCCAATGAGCAGTTCTTC,CASRRLAANEQFF
TRBJ2-1,14,few,TRBD2,TRBV19,TGTGCCAGTAGGAATAGCGGGAGAAGCAATGAGCAGTTCTTC,CASRNSGRSNEQFF
TRBJ2-7,14,few,TRBD1,TRBV10-3,TGTGCCATCAGTGAGTCTGGACAGGGCCGCGAGCAGTACTTC,CAISESGQGREQYF
TRBJ1-2,14,few,TRBD1,TRBV6-5,TGTGCCAGCAGTTGGTCAGGGGGCGCGACTGGCTACACCTTC,CASSWSGGATGYTF
TRBJ1-1,14,-,-,TRBV10-3,TGTGCCATCAGTGAGCAGGGGATGGGCACTGAAGCTTTCTTT,CAISEQGMGTEAFF
TRBJ2-1,18,few,TRBD2,TRBV29-1,TGCAGCGTTGAACCGGCGGTTTGGACTAGCGGGATCGGGAATGAGCAGTTCTTC,CSVEPAVWTSGIGNEQFF
TRBJ2-3,13,-,-,TRBV7-2,TGTGCCAGCAGCCGACTAGTTGTGGATACGCAGTATTTT,CASSRLVVDTQYF
TRBJ2-3,16,-,-,TRBV6-1,TGTGCCAGCAGTGAGCTCTTTCTGCAGGCGCAAGATACGCAGTATTTT,CASSELFLQAQDTQYF
TRBJ2-1,17,-,TRBD2,TRBV5-1,TGCGCCAGCAGCTCACTCTCCCTGCTATCGGGAGGATCTGAGCAGTTCTTC,CASSSLSLLSGGSEQFF
TRBJ1-1,14,-,TRBD1,TRBV5-1,TGCGCCAGCGGAAGGGACAGCACGAACACTGAAGCTTTCTTT,CASGRDSTNTEAFF
TRBJ2-3,16,few,-,TRBV14,TGTGCCAGCAGCCAAGATTGGGCTAGCCCTTGGGATACGCAGTATTTT,CASSQDWASPWDTQYF
TRBJ2-1,13,-,TRBD1,TRBV5-1,TGCGCCAGCAGCCCGACAGGGCTCAATGAGCAGTTCTTC,CASSPTGLNEQFF
TRBJ2-6,15,few,-,TRBV27,TGTGCCAGCAGTTTACGGAGTTCTGGGGCCAACGTCCTGACTTTC,CASSLRSSGANVLTF
TRBJ2-1,15,-,TRBD2,TRBV7-3,TGTGCCAGCAGCTCGACTAGCGGCACTACAGATGAGCAGTTCTTC,CASSSTSGTTDEQFF
TRBJ1-2,14,-,TRBD1,TRBV28,TGTGCCAGCAGGCGGACAGGGGCCGTCTATGGCTACACCTTC,CASRRTGAVYGYTF
TRBJ1-2,17,-,-,TRBV15,TGTGCCACCAGCAGAGATCAAAGGGGCGCGAACCCCTATGGCTACACCTTC,CATSRDQRGANPYGYTF
TRBJ2-5,13,-,-,TRBV30,TGTGCCTGGTCCCGCGGGGCTCAAGAGACCCAGTACTTC,CAWSRGAQETQYF
TRBJ1-3,11,few,-,TRBV29-1,TGCAGCGTTGCACGGGGAAACACCATATATTTT,CSVARGNTIYF
TRBJ1-2,13,few,-,TRBV9,TGTGCCAGCAGCGTAGTCCAGAACTATGGCTACACCTTC,CASSVVQNYGYTF
TRBJ2-1,15,few,-,TRBV2,TGTGCCAGCAGTGTGGGGGGATTCTCCTACAATGAGCAGTTCTTC,CASSVGGFSYNEQFF
TRBJ1-5,16,few,-,TRBV2,TGTGCCAGCAGTGAAGCGGCGGCAGTTAGCAATCAGCCCCAGCATTTT,CASSEAAAVSNQPQHF
TRBJ2-6,15,-,TRBD1,TRBV28,TGTGCCAGCACCACAGGGGGGACTGGGGCCAACGTCCTGACTTTC,CASTTGGTGANVLTF
TRBJ2-7,15,-,-,TRBV15,TGTGCCACCAGCACCGGAAGTACAGGGCGTTACGAGCAGTACTTC,CATSTGSTGRYEQYF
TRBJ1-2,15,-,TRBD1,TRBV5-1,TGCGCCAGCAGCTCCCGGGACAGTGAGACCTATGGCTACACCTTC,CASSSRDSETYGYTF
TRBJ2-1,16,few,TRBD1,TRBV4-3,TGCGCCAGCAGCCAAGTTGCAGGGGGTTATGGCAATGAGCAGTTCTTC,CASSQVAGGYGNEQFF